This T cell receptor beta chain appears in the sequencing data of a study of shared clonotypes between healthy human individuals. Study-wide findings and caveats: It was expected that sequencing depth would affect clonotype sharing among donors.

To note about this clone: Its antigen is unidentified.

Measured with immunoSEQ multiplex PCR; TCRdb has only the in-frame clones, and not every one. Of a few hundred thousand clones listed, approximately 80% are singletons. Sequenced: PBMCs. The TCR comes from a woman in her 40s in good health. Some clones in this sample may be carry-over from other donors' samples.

CDR3 nucleotide sequence: TGTGCCAGCAGCAATAGTAGGGGGCGGCTTAATCAGCCCCAGCATTTT. Its translation is CASSNSRGRLNQPQHF. The rearrangement uses TRBV21-1 and TRBJ1-5; the table's D call TRBD1 went unverified against the DNA. TRBV21-1 is classified as a pseudogene. This CDR3 contains 16 residues.